The T cell receptor beta chain described here comes from a study of graft-versus-host responses after intestinal transplantation. Profiling relied on immunoSEQ multiplex PCR, and the TCRdb table lists in-frame clones only, not all of them. The sample records 90,000 to 120,000 clones, about nine tenths being singletons. The CDR3 extends over 13 amino acids. Trimming took off 1 base at V and 7 bases at J, with 8 bases between the two ends. Germline V CDR1 and CDR2: SGHNT, YENEEA. Of note for this clone: Its antigen is unidentified.

This TCR derives from a human donor who was the organ donor for an intestinal transplant. The genes are TRBV11-3 and TRBJ2-1, with D possibly being TRBD1 or TRBD2 (5 bases each). The input for sequencing was unstimulated CD4+ T cells sorted from spleen or lymph node cells, taken before transplant. DNA of the CDR3: TGTGCCAGCAGCTTAGTTGGGGGTAATGAGCAGTTCTTC. This encodes CASSLVGGNEQFF.